A selection of T cell receptor beta chains follows, all from one sample in a study of vaccination effects on CD4 cells after COVID-19. Produced via immunoSEQ multiplex PCR; TCRdb's table is partial and in-frame only. This table has 40,000 or so clones, 75% appearing once. For these receptors, no antigen is known. This material consisted of CD4+ T cells from PBMCs cultured with a peptide pool, taken before COVID-19 vaccination. Source of these receptors: a human donor who had a prior SARS-CoV-2 infection. Each CDR3 is given with its conserved first and last residue. The order of the fields is CDR3 protein, CDR3 DNA, J gene, D gene, V gene, clone size. D genes are given only for firm matches. Where a row states a size, it is once, few, many or the class of an expanded clone; other rows omit it.

CDR3 protein: CASGLDTGELFF
CDR3 DNA: TGTGCCAGCGGACTAGACACCGGGGAGCTGTTTTTT
J gene: TRBJ2-2
D gene: TRBD2
V gene: TRBV2
clone size: few

CDR3 protein: CASSLGQGLNEKLFF
CDR3 DNA: TGTGCCAGCAGCTTAGGACAGGGACTAAATGAAAAACTGTTTTTT
J gene: TRBJ1-4
D gene: TRBD1
V gene: TRBV11-3
clone size: NA

CDR3 protein: CASSPPPPYGYTF
CDR3 DNA: TGTGCCAGCTCACCACCGCCGCCCTATGGCTACACCTTC
J gene: TRBJ1-2
D gene: NA
V gene: TRBV18
clone size: few

CDR3 protein: CASSLVSGSYEQYF
CDR3 DNA: TGTGCCAGCAGCTTAGTTAGCGGGAGCTACGAGCAGTACTTC
J gene: TRBJ2-7
D gene: TRBD2
V gene: TRBV11-3
clone size: NA

CDR3 protein: CASSSRGWTGRIQETQYF
CDR3 DNA: TGTGCCAGCAGCTCGAGGGGTTGGACAGGGAGAATTCAAGAGACCCAGTACTTC
J gene: TRBJ2-5
D gene: TRBD1
V gene: TRBV13
clone size: NA

CDR3 protein: CASSPRQSTDTQYF
CDR3 DNA: TGTGCCAGCAGCCCCAGACAAAGCACAGATACGCAGTATTTT
J gene: TRBJ2-3
D gene: NA
V gene: TRBV11-2
clone size: NA

CDR3 protein: CASSTRTGVAGELFF
CDR3 DNA: TGTGCCAGCAGCACCCGGACAGGGGTGGCCGGGGAGCTGTTTTTT
J gene: TRBJ2-2
D gene: TRBD1
V gene: TRBV9
clone size: NA

CDR3 protein: CASSLLTPADTQYF
CDR3 DNA: TGTGCCAGCAGCTTGCTCACTCCGGCAGATACGCAGTATTTT
J gene: TRBJ2-3
D gene: NA
V gene: TRBV5-6
clone size: NA

CDR3 protein: CATRRAGGTGETQYF
CDR3 DNA: TGTGCCACCCGACGGGCAGGGGGGACGGGGGAGACCCAGTACTTC
J gene: TRBJ2-5
D gene: NA
V gene: TRBV7-2
clone size: once

CDR3 protein: CASSRPPGLKPYNEQFF
CDR3 DNA: TGTGCCAGCAGCAGGCCCCCGGGACTAAAACCCTACAATGAGCAGTTCTTC
J gene: TRBJ2-1
D gene: TRBD2
V gene: TRBV7-9
clone size: NA

CDR3 protein: CASSLAEFSIYEQYF
CDR3 DNA: TGTGCCAGCAGCTTAGCCGAGTTCAGCATATACGAGCAGTACTTC
J gene: TRBJ2-7
D gene: NA
V gene: TRBV7-2
clone size: NA

CDR3 protein: CASRAGPAAGELFF
CDR3 DNA: TGTGCCAGCAGGGCCGGGCCCGCCGCCGGGGAGCTGTTTTTT
J gene: TRBJ2-2
D gene: NA
V gene: TRBV27
clone size: NA

CDR3 protein: CASSGGGRTDTQYF
CDR3 DNA: TGCGCCAGCAGCGGGGGGGGGCGCACAGATACGCAGTATTTT
J gene: TRBJ2-3
D gene: NA
V gene: TRBV4-1
clone size: NA

CDR3 protein: CAWSSGTGESEQFF
CDR3 DNA: TGTGCCTGGAGCTCCGGGACAGGGGAAAGTGAGCAGTTCTTC
J gene: TRBJ2-1
D gene: TRBD1
V gene: TRBV30
clone size: NA

CDR3 protein: CASSYRGGGTQYF
CDR3 DNA: TGTGCCAGCAGTTACCGGGGTGGAGGGACCCAGTACTTC
J gene: TRBJ2-5
D gene: NA
V gene: TRBV12-3/TRBV12-4
clone size: NA

CDR3 protein: CASSNSGSTEAFF
CDR3 DNA: TGTGCCAGCTCGAACTCTGGGAGCACTGAAGCTTTCTTT
J gene: TRBJ1-1
D gene: NA
V gene: TRBV2
clone size: once

CDR3 protein: CASSLQGEAGEQYF
CDR3 DNA: TGTGCCAGCAGCTTACAGGGGGAGGCGGGCGAGCAGTACTTC
J gene: TRBJ2-7
D gene: NA
V gene: TRBV11-2
clone size: NA

CDR3 protein: CASSFEDTQYF
CDR3 DNA: TGTGCCAGCAGTTTCGAAGATACGCAGTATTTT
J gene: TRBJ2-3
D gene: NA
V gene: TRBV12-3/TRBV12-4
clone size: NA

CDR3 protein: CASSLVAASETQYF
CDR3 DNA: TGTGCCAGCAGCTTAGTCGCGGCATCAGAGACCCAGTACTTC
J gene: TRBJ2-5
D gene: NA
V gene: TRBV7-2
clone size: many

CDR3 protein: CASSPLDRAGELFF
CDR3 DNA: TGCGCCAGCAGCCCGTTAGACCGCGCCGGGGAGCTGTTTTTT
J gene: TRBJ2-2
D gene: NA
V gene: TRBV5-1
clone size: NA

CDR3 protein: CAISEPEAGSYEQYF
CDR3 DNA: TGTGCCATCAGTGAGCCTGAGGCGGGGTCCTACGAGCAGTACTTC
J gene: TRBJ2-7
D gene: NA
V gene: TRBV10-3
clone size: NA

CDR3 protein: CASATEQGSGNTIYF
CDR3 DNA: TGTGCCAGCGCCACTGAACAGGGCTCTGGAAACACCATATATTTT
J gene: TRBJ1-3
D gene: NA
V gene: TRBV19
clone size: few

CDR3 protein: CASSPRDRGDEKLFF
CDR3 DNA: TGCGCCAGCAGCCCACGGGACAGAGGGGACGAAAAACTGTTTTTT
J gene: TRBJ1-4
D gene: TRBD1
V gene: TRBV5-1
clone size: NA

CDR3 protein: CASSLVGLAGLYF
CDR3 DNA: TGTGCCAGCAGCTTAGTGGGACTAGCGGGGTTGTACTTC
J gene: TRBJ2-7
D gene: TRBD2
V gene: TRBV7-2
clone size: once

CDR3 protein: CASARFASGNTIYF
CDR3 DNA: TGTGCCAGCGCGAGATTCGCTTCTGGAAACACCATATATTTT
J gene: TRBJ1-3
D gene: NA
V gene: TRBV19
clone size: few

CDR3 protein: CASSLVTVYGYTF
CDR3 DNA: TGTGCCAGCAGCTTGGTGACAGTCTATGGCTACACCTTC
J gene: TRBJ1-2
D gene: NA
V gene: TRBV5-4
clone size: once

CDR3 protein: CASSPPPGTGDEQYF
CDR3 DNA: TGTGCCAGCAGCCCACCACCGGGGACAGGGGACGAGCAGTACTTC
J gene: TRBJ2-7
D gene: TRBD1
V gene: TRBV13
clone size: few

CDR3 protein: CASSNVRGGILF
CDR3 DNA: TGTGCCAGCAGCAACGTCCGCGGGGGGATCCTCTTC
J gene: TRBJ2-1
D gene: TRBD2
V gene: TRBV14
clone size: NA

CDR3 protein: CASILQGGTDTQYF
CDR3 DNA: TGTGCCAGCATCTTGCAGGGGGGCACAGATACGCAGTATTTT
J gene: TRBJ2-3
D gene: TRBD1
V gene: TRBV6-5
clone size: NA